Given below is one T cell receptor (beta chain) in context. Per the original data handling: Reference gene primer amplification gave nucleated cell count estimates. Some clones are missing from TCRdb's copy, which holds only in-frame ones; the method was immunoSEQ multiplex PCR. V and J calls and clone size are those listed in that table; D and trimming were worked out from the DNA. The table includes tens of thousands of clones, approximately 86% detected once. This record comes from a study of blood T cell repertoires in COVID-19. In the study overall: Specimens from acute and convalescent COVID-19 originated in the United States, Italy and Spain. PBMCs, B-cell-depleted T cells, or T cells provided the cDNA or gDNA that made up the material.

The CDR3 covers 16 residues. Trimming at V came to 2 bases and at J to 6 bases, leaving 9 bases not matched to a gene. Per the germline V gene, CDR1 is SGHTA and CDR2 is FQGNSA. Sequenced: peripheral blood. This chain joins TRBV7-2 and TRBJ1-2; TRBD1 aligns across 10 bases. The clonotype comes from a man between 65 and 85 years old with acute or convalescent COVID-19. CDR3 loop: CASSLLVSGTGDGYTF. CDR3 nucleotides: TGTGCCAGCAGCTTACTGGTTTCGGGGACAGGGGATGGCTACACCTTC.